Shown below are 9 T cell receptor beta chains from a single sample sequenced in a study of blood T cells in healthy people across ages. With a J-beta primer mix and a sample-barcoded 5' primer, a second PCR ran about 6 to 11 cycles. TCRdb re-called the 5' RACE reads with MiXCR, one entry per CDR3 protein. The table has 500,000 to 600,000 distinct CDR3 sequences, 25% to 30% seen once; the top ten hold approximately 17%. Specimen: blood. The receptors here all came from a woman between 65 and 79 years old in good health.

The chain is built from TRBV4-3 and TRBJ1-5; D is unresolved. Trimming removed 3 bases from V and 6 bases from J, with 9 bases in between. CDR3 length: 13 amino acids. Germline CDR1 LGHNA, CDR2 YSLEER. DNA for the CDR3: TGCGCCAGCAGCCATGTGGTGGGTCAGCCCCAGCATTTT. Protein sequence: CASSHVVGQPQHF.

The rearrangement uses TRBV9 and TRBJ2-5; TRBD2 might be the D (6 bases). Per germline, CDR1 SGDLS and CDR2 YYNGEE. The CDR3 is 13 amino acids. Trimming took 0 bases from V and 4 from J, leaving 7 bases between them. The CDR3 region is CASSVGLGETQYF. For the CDR3, the DNA is TGTGCCAGCAGCGTAGGACTAGGAGAGACCCAGTACTTC.

This clonotype has a handful of counts. The rearrangement uses TRBV5-5 and TRBJ2-7, with 9 positions matching TRBD1. The J call may be mistaken, given a closer DNA end match to TRBJ2-1. This CDR3 region has 14 residues. Germline V gene sequence: CDR1 SGHKS, CDR2 YYEKEE (reference sequence). As DNA, the CDR3 is TGTGCCAGCAGCTTGGACAGGGGGCGCGGTGAGCAGTTCTTC. This gives the protein CASSLDRGRGEQFF.

The rearrangement uses TRBV12-3 or TRBV12-4 and TRBJ1-1; 7 positions match TRBD1. The CDR3 is made up of 13 amino acids. V gave up 6 bases and J gave up 7 bases; unmatched junction bases: 8. DNA of the CDR3: TGTGCCAGCAGCTATGGACAGGACCTTGAAGCTTTCTTT. Amino acids: CASSYGQDLEAFF.

This clonotype was picked up a small number of times. The chain combines TRBV5-4 with TRBJ2-5; D is undetermined. The DNA end lines up better with TRBJ2-7; the J call may be wrong. Germline V gene sequence: CDR1 SGHNT, CDR2 YYREEE (reference sequence). CDR3 size: 15 residues. The CDR3 loop is CASSLAGTLAYEQYF. The CDR3 nucleotides are TGTGCCAGCAGCTTGGCAGGAACCTTAGCCTACGAGCAGTACTTC.

This clonotype was detected a few times. The chain employs TRBV20-1 and TRBJ2-5, with 7 bases that match TRBD1. The J call is uncertain, as TRBJ2-7 better fits the DNA end. The CDR3 spans 13 residues. Germline assignment: CDR1 DFQATT and CDR2 SNEGSKA (reference sequence). CDR3 nucleotides: TGCAGTGCTAAACGACAGGGCCACTACGAGCAGTACTTC. Protein: CSAKRQGHYEQYF.

This clonotype came up once. The chain is built from TRBV15 and TRBJ1-2; no definite D call. This CDR3 is built from 17 residues. Looked up from germline, CDR1 is LNHNV and CDR2 is YYDKDF (reference sequence). Trimming left V 3 bases short and J 2 bases short, with 19 bases between. CDR3 in amino acids: CATSRSQRRETNYGYTF. The CDR3 coding sequence is TGTGCCACCAGCAGGAGCCAGCGTAGAGAGACAAACTATGGCTACACCTTC.

Only a few counts were recorded for this clonotype. This chain links TRBV4-3 with TRBJ2-3, with 12 bases matching TRBD1. CDR1 and CDR2 (germline): LGHNA, YSLEER. J gave up 3 bases and V 0 bases, and 4 bases lay outside the gene matches. This CDR3 has 17 amino acids. This CDR3 reads CASSQEWGQGATDTQYF. The CDR3 bases are TGCGCCAGCAGCCAAGAATGGGGACAGGGGGCAACAGATACGCAGTATTTT.

The chain has TRBV6-4 and TRBJ2-1; possible D gene TRBD2, 7 bases. V gave up 2 bases and J gave up 5 bases, with 19 bases separating them. Germline CDR1 is MRHNA and CDR2 is SNTAGT. This CDR3 is built from 17 residues. This CDR3 reads CASSDRGGPKGDNEQFF. The DNA of the CDR3 is TGTGCCAGCAGTGACAGGGGGGGCCCTAAGGGCGACAATGAGCAGTTCTTC.